A single T cell receptor beta chain is shown here with its context. The data were taken from a study of blood T cells in healthy people across ages. From germline, CDR1 is ENHRY and CDR2 SYGVKD. V shed 3 bases, J shed 9 bases, and the junction held 8 bases outside the gene matches. The CDR3 is made up of 15 amino acids. Next came a second PCR, run for about 6 to 12 cycles, which used a sample-barcoded 5' primer along with a J-beta primer mix. A minimum of 2.5 million CDR3-containing paired-end reads was obtained for each sample. TCRdb redid the calling of the 5' RACE reads with MiXCR, one entry per CDR3 protein. There are more than 800,000 distinct CDR3 sequences in the sample; around 45% occur only once, and approximately 17% lies in the top ten.

The source material was blood. The TCR was taken from a woman aged 55-69 years in good health. The chain carries TRBV10-3 and TRBJ2-1, with TRBD2 matching 10 bases. CDR3 nucleotides: TGTGCCATCAGTGATCTAGCGGGAGCGGGGGGTGAGCAGTTCTTC. Its protein product is CAISDLAGAGGEQFF.